This T cell receptor (beta chain) was captured in a study of glioma-infiltrating T cells. The study's findings and limits: Non-neoplastic patients had below-expected tissue-blood divergence, while all gliomas exceeded expectation. Tissue and blood shared very few CDR3 sequences.

Germline CDR1 is MGHRA and CDR2 is YSYEKL. The V and J ends lost 0 bases and 2 bases respectively, with 5 bases between them. This CDR3 is 14 amino acids long. TCR alpha and beta CDR3 regions were amplified from RNA using iRepertoire nested multiplex PCR. One-step reverse transcription and amplification started from approximately 100-400 ng of tissue mRNA or PBMC total RNA. TCRdb re-called the multiplex PCR reads with MiXCR, one entry per CDR3 protein. The sample yields some 40,000 distinct CDR3 sequences, approximately 20% seen once. This clonotype was seen many times. The antigen is not known. The sample comprised glioma tissue, nonneoplastic brain tissue, or PBMCs (not recorded which). The chain combines TRBV4-1 with TRBJ2-1; the D is unclear. This TCR was recovered from a human donor with low-grade glioma or glioblastoma, undergoing nonglioma brain surgery, or in good health (not recorded which). CDR3 sequence (DNA): TGCGCCAGCAGCCAAGATTCCCCCTACAATGAGCAGTTCTTC. Protein product: CASSQDSPYNEQFF.